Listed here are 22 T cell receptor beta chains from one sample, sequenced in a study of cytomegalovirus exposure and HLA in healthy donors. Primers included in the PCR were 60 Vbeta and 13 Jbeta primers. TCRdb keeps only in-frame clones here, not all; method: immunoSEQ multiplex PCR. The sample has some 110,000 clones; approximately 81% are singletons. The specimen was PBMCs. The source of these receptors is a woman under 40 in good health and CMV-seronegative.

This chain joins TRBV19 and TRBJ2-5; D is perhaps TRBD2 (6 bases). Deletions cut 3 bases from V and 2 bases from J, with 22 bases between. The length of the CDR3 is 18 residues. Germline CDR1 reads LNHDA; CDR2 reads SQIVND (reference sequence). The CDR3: CASSMYFRGIAPQETQYF. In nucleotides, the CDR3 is TGTGCCAGTAGTATGTACTTTCGGGGGATCGCTCCACAAGAGACCCAGTACTTC.

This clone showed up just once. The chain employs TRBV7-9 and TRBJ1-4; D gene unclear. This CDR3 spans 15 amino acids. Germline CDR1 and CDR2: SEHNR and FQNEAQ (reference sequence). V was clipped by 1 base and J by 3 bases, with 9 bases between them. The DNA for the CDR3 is TGTGCCAGCAGCTTAGATGCGGCTGCTAATGAAAAACTGTTTTTT. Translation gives CASSLDAAANEKLFF.

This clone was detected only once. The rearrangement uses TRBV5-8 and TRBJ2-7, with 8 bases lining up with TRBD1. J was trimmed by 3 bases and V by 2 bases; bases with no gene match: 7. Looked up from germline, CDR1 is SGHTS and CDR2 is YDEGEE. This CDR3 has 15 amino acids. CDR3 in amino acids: CASSFAPGQGYEQYF. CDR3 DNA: TGTGCCAGCAGCTTCGCCCCCGGACAGGGCTACGAGCAGTACTTC.

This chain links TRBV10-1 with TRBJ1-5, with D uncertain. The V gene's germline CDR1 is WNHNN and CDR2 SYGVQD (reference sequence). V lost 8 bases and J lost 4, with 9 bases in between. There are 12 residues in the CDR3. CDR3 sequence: CASSRGNQPQHF. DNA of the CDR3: TGCGCCAGCTCCAGAGGGAATCAGCCCCAGCATTTT.

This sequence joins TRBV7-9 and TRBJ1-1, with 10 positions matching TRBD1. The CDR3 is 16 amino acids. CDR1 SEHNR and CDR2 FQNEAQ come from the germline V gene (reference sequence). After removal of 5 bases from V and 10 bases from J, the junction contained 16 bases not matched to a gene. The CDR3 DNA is TGTGCCAGCAGCAAAAGCACGGGACAGGGGACGGGTACAGCTTTCTTT. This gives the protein CASSKSTGQGTGTAFF.

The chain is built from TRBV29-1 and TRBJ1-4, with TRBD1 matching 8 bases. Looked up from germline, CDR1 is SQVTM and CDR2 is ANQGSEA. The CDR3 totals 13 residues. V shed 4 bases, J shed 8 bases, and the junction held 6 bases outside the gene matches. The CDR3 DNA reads TGCAGCGTTGGGGGGACAGGTCGGGAAAAACTGTTTTTT. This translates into CSVGGTGREKLFF.

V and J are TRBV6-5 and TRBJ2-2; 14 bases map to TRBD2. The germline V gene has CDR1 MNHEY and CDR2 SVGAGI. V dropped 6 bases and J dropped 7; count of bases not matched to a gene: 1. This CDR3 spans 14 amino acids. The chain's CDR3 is CASSGLAGGGELFF. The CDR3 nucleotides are TGTGCCAGCAGCGGACTAGCGGGAGGCGGGGAGCTGTTTTTT.

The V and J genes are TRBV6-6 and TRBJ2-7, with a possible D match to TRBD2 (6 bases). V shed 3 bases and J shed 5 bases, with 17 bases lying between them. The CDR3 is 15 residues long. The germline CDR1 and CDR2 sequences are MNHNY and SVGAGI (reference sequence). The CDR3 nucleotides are TGTGCCAGCAGTTATGTCGTAGGAGGGAACCACGAGCAGTACTTC. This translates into CASSYVVGGNHEQYF.

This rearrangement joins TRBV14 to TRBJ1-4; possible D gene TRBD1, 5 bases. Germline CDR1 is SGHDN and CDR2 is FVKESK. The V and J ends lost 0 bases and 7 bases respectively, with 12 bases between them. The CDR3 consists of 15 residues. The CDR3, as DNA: TGTGCCAGCAGCCAAGAAAGGGGTTACGGTGAAAAACTGTTTTTT. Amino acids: CASSQERGYGEKLFF.

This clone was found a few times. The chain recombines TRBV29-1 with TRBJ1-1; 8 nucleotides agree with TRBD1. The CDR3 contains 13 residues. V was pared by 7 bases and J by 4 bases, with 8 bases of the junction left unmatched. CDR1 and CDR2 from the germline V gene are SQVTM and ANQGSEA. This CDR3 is CSGRQGLVTEAFF. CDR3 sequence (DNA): TGCAGCGGGCGACAGGGGTTGGTCACTGAAGCTTTCTTT. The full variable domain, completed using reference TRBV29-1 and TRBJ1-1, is SAVISQKPSRDICQRGTSLTIQCQVDSQVTMMFWYRQQPGQSLTLIATANQGSEATYESGFVIDKFPISRPNLTFSTLTVSNMSPEDSSIYLCSGRQGLVTEAFFGQGTRLTVV.

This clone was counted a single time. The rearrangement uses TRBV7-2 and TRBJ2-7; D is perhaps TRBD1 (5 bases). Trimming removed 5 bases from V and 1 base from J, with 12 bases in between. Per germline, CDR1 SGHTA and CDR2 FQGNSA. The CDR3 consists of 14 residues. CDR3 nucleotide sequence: TGTGCCAGCAGCCCCCCGGACACGTCCTACGAGCAGTACTTC. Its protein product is CASSPPDTSYEQYF.

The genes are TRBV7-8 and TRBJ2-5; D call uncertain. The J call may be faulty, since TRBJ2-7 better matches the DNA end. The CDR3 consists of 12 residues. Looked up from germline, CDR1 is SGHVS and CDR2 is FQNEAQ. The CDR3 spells CASSMSSYEQYF. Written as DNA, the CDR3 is TGTGCCAGCAGCATGAGCTCCTACGAGCAGTACTTC.

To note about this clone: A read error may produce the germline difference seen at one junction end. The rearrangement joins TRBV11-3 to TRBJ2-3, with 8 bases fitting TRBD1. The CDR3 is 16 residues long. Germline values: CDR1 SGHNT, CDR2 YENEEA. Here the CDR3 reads CVSSLSGQGTTDTQYF. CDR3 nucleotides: TGTGTCAGCAGCTTATCAGGACAGGGAACCACAGATACGCAGTATTTT.

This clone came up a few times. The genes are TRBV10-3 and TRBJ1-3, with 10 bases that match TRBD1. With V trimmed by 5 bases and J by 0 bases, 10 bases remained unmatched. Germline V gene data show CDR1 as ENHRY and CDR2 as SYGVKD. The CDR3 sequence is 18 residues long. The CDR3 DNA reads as TGTGCCATCAGTCAAAACACGGGACAGGGGAGCTCTGGAAACACCATATATTTT. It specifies CAISQNTGQGSSGNTIYF.

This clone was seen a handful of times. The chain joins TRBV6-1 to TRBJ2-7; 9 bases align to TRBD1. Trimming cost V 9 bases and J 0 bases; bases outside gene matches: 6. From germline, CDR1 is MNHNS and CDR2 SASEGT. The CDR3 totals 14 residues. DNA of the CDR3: TGTGCCAGTAGCGACAGGGGGAGCTCCTACGAGCAGTACTTC. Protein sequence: CASSDRGSSYEQYF.

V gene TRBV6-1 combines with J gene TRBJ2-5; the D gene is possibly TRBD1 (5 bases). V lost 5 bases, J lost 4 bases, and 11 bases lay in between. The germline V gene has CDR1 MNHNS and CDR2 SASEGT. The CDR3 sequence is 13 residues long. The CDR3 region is CASSTQGRETQYF. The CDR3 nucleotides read TGTGCCAGCAGTACCCAGGGTAGAGAGACCCAGTACTTC.

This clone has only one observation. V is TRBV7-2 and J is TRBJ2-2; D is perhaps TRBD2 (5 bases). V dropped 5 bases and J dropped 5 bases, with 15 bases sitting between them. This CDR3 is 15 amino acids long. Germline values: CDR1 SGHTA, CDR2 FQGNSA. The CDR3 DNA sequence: TGTGCCAGCAGCAAAGAGGGCCTAGGTACCGGGGAGCTGTTTTTT. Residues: CASSKEGLGTGELFF.

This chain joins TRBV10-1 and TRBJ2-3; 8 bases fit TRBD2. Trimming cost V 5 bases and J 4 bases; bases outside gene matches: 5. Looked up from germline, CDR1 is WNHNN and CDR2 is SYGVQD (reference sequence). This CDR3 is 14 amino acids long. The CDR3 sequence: CASSYREGPDTQYF. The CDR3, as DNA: TGCGCCAGCAGTTATCGGGAGGGCCCAGATACGCAGTATTTT.

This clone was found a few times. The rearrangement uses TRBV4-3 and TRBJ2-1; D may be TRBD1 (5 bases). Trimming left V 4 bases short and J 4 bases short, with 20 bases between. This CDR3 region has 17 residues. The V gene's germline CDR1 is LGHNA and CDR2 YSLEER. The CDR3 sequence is CASSPPIVRQLYNEQFF. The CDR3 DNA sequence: TGCGCCAGCAGCCCCCCAATCGTGCGACAGCTTTACAATGAGCAGTTCTTC.

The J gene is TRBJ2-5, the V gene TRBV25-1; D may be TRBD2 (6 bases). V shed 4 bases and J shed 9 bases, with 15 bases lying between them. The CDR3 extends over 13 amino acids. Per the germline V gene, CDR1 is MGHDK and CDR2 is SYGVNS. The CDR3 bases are TGTGCCAGCAGTGCTGACTCCCGCGGGGCCCAGTACTTC. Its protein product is CASSADSRGAQYF.

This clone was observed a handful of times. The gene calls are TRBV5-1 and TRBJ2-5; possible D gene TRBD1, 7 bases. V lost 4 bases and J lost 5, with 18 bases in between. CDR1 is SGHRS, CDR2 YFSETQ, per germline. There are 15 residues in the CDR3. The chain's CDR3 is CASSITGEVGETQYF. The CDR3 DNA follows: TGCGCCAGCAGCATCACAGGGGAGGTAGGGGAGACCCAGTACTTC.

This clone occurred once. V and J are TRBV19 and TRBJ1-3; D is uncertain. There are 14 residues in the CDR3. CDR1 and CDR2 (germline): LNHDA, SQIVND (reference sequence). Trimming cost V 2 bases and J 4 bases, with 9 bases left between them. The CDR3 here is CASSILAGGNTIYF. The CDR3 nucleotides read TGTGCCAGTAGTATATTGGCAGGCGGAAACACCATATATTTT.